This record covers a single T cell receptor beta chain. Its antigen is unidentified. This CDR3 is built from 16 residues. CDR1 and CDR2 from the germline V gene are LGHDT and YNNKEL (reference sequence). V lost 4 bases and J 7 bases, leaving 19 bases between the germline ends. Sequenced by immunoSEQ multiplex PCR; TCRdb stores in-frame clones only, minus some. The table records 150,000 to 200,000 clones, 92% of them present only once. The record originates from a study of T cell responses to AZD1222 COVID-19 vaccine. Regarding the study as a whole: Unmutated variant regions are reportedly targeted by nearly half of spike-specific TCRs. Donor demographics were predominantly white British with a female majority; clonal diversity may be underestimated. Seropositive at baseline were only a handful of AZD1222 recipients.

This sequence was found in an adult in good health. The rearrangement joins TRBV3-1 (or the pseudogene TRBV3-2) to TRBJ2-2, with D possibly being TRBD1 (5 bases). The material was peripheral blood, obtained on day 0 of AZD1222 vaccination. The CDR3 region has the DNA TGTGCCAGCAGCCCGAAAGTCCAGGGTTCGGGCGGGGAGCTGTTTTTT. Encoded protein: CASSPKVQGSGGELFF.